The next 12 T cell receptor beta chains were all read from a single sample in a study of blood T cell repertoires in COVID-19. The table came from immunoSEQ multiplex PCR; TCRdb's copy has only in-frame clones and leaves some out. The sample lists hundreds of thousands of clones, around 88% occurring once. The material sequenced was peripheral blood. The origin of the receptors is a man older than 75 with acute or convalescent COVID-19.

Here the CDR3 DNA reads TGTGCCAGCACCGGAGGAACGGCCTACAATGAGCAGTTCTTC. Amino acids: CASTGGTAYNEQFF. The chain employs TRBV5-4 and TRBJ2-1; maybe TRBD2 (5 bases). Trimming shortened V by 6 bases and J by 2 bases, and 12 bases separated the two germline ends. The CDR3 covers 14 residues. Per the germline V gene, CDR1 is SGHNT and CDR2 is YYREEE (reference sequence).

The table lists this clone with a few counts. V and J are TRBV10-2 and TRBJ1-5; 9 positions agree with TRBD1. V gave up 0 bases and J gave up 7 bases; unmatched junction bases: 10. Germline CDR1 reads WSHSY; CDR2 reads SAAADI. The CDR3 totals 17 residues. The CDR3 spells CASSESYTTGGAQPQHF. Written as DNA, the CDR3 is TGCGCCAGCAGTGAGTCGTATACTACAGGGGGCGCACAGCCCCAGCATTTT.

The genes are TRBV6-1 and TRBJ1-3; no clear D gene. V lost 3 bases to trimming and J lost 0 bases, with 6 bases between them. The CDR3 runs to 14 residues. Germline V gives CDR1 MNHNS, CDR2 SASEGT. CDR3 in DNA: TGTGCCAGCAGTGAGAGAACCTCTGGAAACACCATATATTTT. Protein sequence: CASSERTSGNTIYF.

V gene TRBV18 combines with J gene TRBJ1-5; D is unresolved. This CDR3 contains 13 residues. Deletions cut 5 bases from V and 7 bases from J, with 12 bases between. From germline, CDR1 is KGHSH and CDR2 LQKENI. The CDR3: CASSSTRTQPQHF. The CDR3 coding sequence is TGTGCCAGCTCATCAACAAGAACCCAGCCCCAGCATTTT.

The CDR3 DNA reads as TGTGCCACCACCCAGGGGGCCTACAATGAGCAGTTCTTC. This gives the protein CATTQGAYNEQFF. This sequence joins TRBV24-1 and TRBJ2-1; TRBD1 matches 7 bases. Trimming cost V 8 bases and J 2 bases; bases outside gene matches: 2. This CDR3 comprises 13 residues. Germline-derived CDR1 and CDR2 are KGHDR and SFDVKD.

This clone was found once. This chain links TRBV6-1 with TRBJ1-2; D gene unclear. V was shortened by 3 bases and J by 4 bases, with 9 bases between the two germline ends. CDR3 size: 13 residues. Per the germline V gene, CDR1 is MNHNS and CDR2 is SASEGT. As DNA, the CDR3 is TGTGCCAGCAGTGATGGGCCTCCCTATGGCTACACCTTC. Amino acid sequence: CASSDGPPYGYTF.

In DNA form, the CDR3 reads TGTGCCAGCAGTGAATCCACGGTAAATACGCAGTATTTT. Translating it yields CASSESTVNTQYF. This chain uses TRBV6-1 with TRBJ2-3, with no clear D. The CDR3 runs to 13 residues. V lost 2 bases to trimming and J lost 7 bases, with 10 bases between them. CDR1 is MNHNS, CDR2 SASEGT, per germline.

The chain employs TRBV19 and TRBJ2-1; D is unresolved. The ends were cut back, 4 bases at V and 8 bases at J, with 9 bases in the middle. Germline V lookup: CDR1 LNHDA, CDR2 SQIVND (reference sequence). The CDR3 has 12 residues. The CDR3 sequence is CASSTVSDEQFF. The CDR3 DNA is TGTGCCAGTAGTACCGTTTCCGATGAGCAGTTCTTC.

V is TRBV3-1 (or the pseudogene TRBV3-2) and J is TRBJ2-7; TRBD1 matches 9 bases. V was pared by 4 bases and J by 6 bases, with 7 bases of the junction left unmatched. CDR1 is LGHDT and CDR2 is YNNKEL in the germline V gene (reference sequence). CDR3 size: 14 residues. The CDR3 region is CASSPSGTGSEQYF. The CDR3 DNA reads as TGTGCCAGCAGCCCCTCCGGGACAGGGTCCGAGCAGTACTTC.

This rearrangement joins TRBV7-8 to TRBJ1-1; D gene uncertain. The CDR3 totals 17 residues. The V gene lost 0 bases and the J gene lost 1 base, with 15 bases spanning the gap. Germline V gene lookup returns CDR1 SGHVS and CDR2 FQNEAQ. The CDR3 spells CASSLAWLLPGNTEAFF. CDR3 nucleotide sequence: TGTGCCAGCAGCTTAGCATGGCTTCTCCCGGGGAACACTGAAGCTTTCTTT.

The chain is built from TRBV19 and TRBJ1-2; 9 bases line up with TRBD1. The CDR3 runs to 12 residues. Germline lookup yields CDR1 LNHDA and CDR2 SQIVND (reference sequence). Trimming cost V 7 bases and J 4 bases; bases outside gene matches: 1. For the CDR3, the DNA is TGTGCCAGTAAGGACAGGGGCTATGGCTACACCTTC. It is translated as CASKDRGYGYTF.

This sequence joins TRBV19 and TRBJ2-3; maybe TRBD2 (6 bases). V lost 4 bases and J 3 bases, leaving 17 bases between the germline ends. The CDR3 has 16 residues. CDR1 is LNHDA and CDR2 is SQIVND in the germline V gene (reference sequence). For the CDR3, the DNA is TGTGCCAGTAGTAGGCGGGCGGGACGAGGAACAGATACGCAGTATTTT. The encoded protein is CASSRRAGRGTDTQYF.